Below are 22 T cell receptor beta chains sequenced from a single sample in a study of cytomegalovirus exposure and HLA in healthy donors (dated by TCRdb to 2016 to 2017). The protocol used for the library was the immunoSEQ multiplex PCR assay. For the multiplex PCR, a mixture combining 60 forward primers for TCR Vbeta segments and 13 reverse primers for TCR Jbeta segments was used. The clones in this table, taken by TCRdb from immuneACCESS, are in-frame only. Not every clone is retained; where verified, under half of the shortfall comes from an unresolved V gene, and the cause of the rest is unknown. Recorded for this sample are 150,000 to 200,000 clones; approximately 86% of them occurred a single time. The top ten constitute approximately 2% of the sample. Sequencing was performed on PBMCs. The source of these receptors is a woman in her late teens or twenties in good health and CMV-seronegative.

The chain links TRBV9 to TRBJ2-1; tentatively, D is TRBD2 (6 bases). Germline CDR1 and CDR2: SGDLS and YYNGEE. With 4 bases removed from V and 0 bases from J, the gap between germline ends came to 11 bases. The CDR3 sequence is 15 residues long. CDR3 bases: TGTGCCAGCAGCCCACAGGAGGGCTCCTACAATGAGCAGTTCTTC. Protein sequence: CASSPQEGSYNEQFF.

This chain connects TRBV28 to TRBJ2-1; 8 nucleotides align to TRBD2. The CDR3 runs 14 residues. Germline CDR1 reads MDHEN; CDR2 reads SYDVKM. The junction had 4 bases not matched to a gene; V was cut back by 7 bases and J by 2 bases. In DNA form, the CDR3 reads TGTGCCAGCACACCGGGACTAGCCTACAATGAGCAGTTCTTC. This encodes CASTPGLAYNEQFF. The whole variable domain, remainder taken from reference TRBV28 and TRBJ2-1, is DVKVTQSSRYLVKRTGEKVFLECVQDMDHENMFWYRQDPGLGLRLIYFSYDVKMKEKGDIPEGYSVSREKKERFSLILESASTNQTSMYLCASTPGLAYNEQFFGPGTRLTVL.

The V and J genes are TRBV19 and TRBJ2-7; TRBD1 is a possible D gene (6 bases). Deletions cut 6 bases from V and 0 bases from J, with 18 bases between. The CDR3 is 16 residues long. Per germline, CDR1 LNHDA and CDR2 SQIVND (reference sequence). The CDR3 loop reads CASRGIRTDSSYEQYF. CDR3 bases: TGTGCCAGTAGGGGGATTCGGACGGACAGCTCCTACGAGCAGTACTTC.

This chain uses TRBV6-4 with TRBJ2-1; TRBD1 matches at 10 bases. With 8 bases clipped from V and 7 bases from J, the junction kept 5 bases outside the gene matches. Germline loops: CDR1 MRHNA, CDR2 SNTAGT. The CDR3 consists of 13 residues. The CDR3 nucleotides read TGTGCCAGCGGACAGGGGGAAGAAAATGAGCAGTTCTTC. This translates into CASGQGEENEQFF.

The chain carries TRBV19 and TRBJ1-6; unclear D gene. Germline CDR1 reads LNHDA; CDR2 reads SQIVND (reference sequence). The ends were cut back, 8 bases at V and 5 bases at J, with 4 bases in the middle. This CDR3 is 11 amino acids long. The CDR3 DNA is TGTGCCAGTCCAGATAATTCACCCCTCCACTTT. Translation gives CASPDNSPLHF. Based on the CDR3 plus reference TRBV19 and TRBJ1-6, the full variable domain is DGGITQSPKYLFRKEGQNVTLSCEQNLNHDAMYWYRQDPGQGLRLIYYSQIVNDFQKGDIAEGYSVSREKKESFPLTVTSAQKNPTAFYLCASPDNSPLHFGNGTRLTVT.

V and J are TRBV7-9 and TRBJ2-3, with 7 bases lining up with TRBD1. The CDR3 sequence is 14 residues long. Germline CDR1 and CDR2: SEHNR and FQNEAQ (reference sequence). V lost 3 bases, J lost 5 bases, and 5 bases stayed unmatched. CDR3 sequence reads: CASSLTTGEDTQYF. The CDR3 nucleotides read TGTGCCAGCAGCTTGACAACAGGGGAAGATACGCAGTATTTT.

The J gene is TRBJ2-3, the V gene TRBV6-5; 7 bases line up with TRBD2. The CDR3 consists of 15 residues. Germline CDR1 MNHEY, CDR2 SVGAGI. V shed 6 bases, J shed 4 bases, and the junction held 10 bases outside the gene matches. CDR3 coding DNA: TGTGCCAGCAGCCAACTCGTGGGGGGGGCAGATACGCAGTATTTT. Translated, it gives CASSQLVGGADTQYF.

This clone was observed once. The CDR3 is CAISELAGLNTQYF. The CDR3 DNA sequence: TGTGCCATCAGTGAACTAGCGGGGCTAAATACGCAGTATTTT. V and J are TRBV10-3 and TRBJ2-3, with TRBD2 matching over 10 bases. This CDR3 has 14 amino acids. Trimming took 3 bases from V and 7 from J; bases not matched to a gene: 4. Germline lookup yields CDR1 ENHRY and CDR2 SYGVKD.

This clone was observed a single time. V gene TRBV6-1 combines with J gene TRBJ2-7; D unresolved. Trimming cost V 2 bases and J 4 bases, with 6 bases left between them. Looked up from germline, CDR1 is MNHNS and CDR2 is SASEGT. The CDR3 is made up of 12 amino acids. The CDR3: CASSEYVYEQYF. CDR3 DNA: TGTGCCAGCAGTGAATATGTGTACGAGCAGTACTTC.

This clone has a single count. The chain has TRBV7-2 and TRBJ1-3, with no clear D. The ends were cut back, 4 bases at V and 0 bases at J, with 7 bases in the middle. Germline values: CDR1 SGHTA, CDR2 FQGNSA. The CDR3 has 14 amino acids. The CDR3 protein is CASSSPYSGNTIYF. The DNA of the CDR3 is TGTGCCAGCAGCTCGCCCTACTCTGGAAACACCATATATTTT.

This chain connects TRBV10-3 to TRBJ2-7; D gene unclear. The V gene lost 1 base and the J gene lost 0 bases, with 10 bases spanning the gap. Germline lookup yields CDR1 ENHRY and CDR2 SYGVKD. The CDR3 covers 15 residues. CDR3 in DNA: TGTGCCATCAGTGAGTTAGCCCAGAGCTCCTACGAGCAGTACTTC. Amino acid sequence: CAISELAQSSYEQYF.

V usage is TRBV5-6 and J usage is TRBJ2-7; the match to TRBD1 covers 7 bases. The V gene end was trimmed by 5 bases and the J gene end by 2 bases; junction bases not matched to a gene: 4. The germline gives CDR1 SGHDT, CDR2 YYEEEE. This CDR3 spans 13 amino acids. The CDR3 bases are TGTGCCAGCAGTTACGACAGGGCCTACGAGCAGTACTTC. Protein product: CASSYDRAYEQYF. The full variable domain, with the rest looked up from reference TRBV5-6 and TRBJ2-7, is DAGVTQSPTHLIKTRGQQVTLRCSPKSGHDTVSWYQQALGQGPQFIFQYYEEEERQRGNFPDRFSGHQFPNYSSELNVNALLLGDSALYLCASSYDRAYEQYFGPGTRLTVT.

J is TRBJ1-5 and V is TRBV7-9, with 9 bases aligning to TRBD1. Germline trimming cut 5 bases from V and 0 bases from J; bases unmatched to any gene: 5. This CDR3 has 16 residues. Germline CDR1 and CDR2: SEHNR and FQNEAQ (reference sequence). The DNA for the CDR3 is TGTGCCAGCAGCCCCGGGACAGGGAATAGCAATCAGCCCCAGCATTTT. It encodes CASSPGTGNSNQPQHF. Supplemented by reference TRBV7-9 and TRBJ1-5, the full variable domain reads DTGVSQNPRHKITKRGQNVTFRCDPISEHNRLYWYRQTLGQGPEFLTYFQNEAQLEKSRLLSDRFSAERPKGSFSTLEIQRTEQGDSAMYLCASSPGTGNSNQPQHFGDGTRLSIL.

The chain uses TRBV30 and TRBJ2-1; TRBD2 matches 8 bases. Germline CDR1 and CDR2: GTSNPN and SVGIG (reference sequence). With 5 bases clipped from V and 5 bases from J, the junction kept 8 bases outside the gene matches. The CDR3 spans 14 residues. The CDR3 sequence is CAWEPREGNNEQFF. The CDR3 DNA sequence: TGTGCCTGGGAGCCCCGGGAGGGTAACAATGAGCAGTTCTTC.

Points on this clone: The sample contains more than one DNA sequence encoding this CDR3. V usage is TRBV28 and J usage is TRBJ1-1; D is undetermined. The CDR3 runs to 13 residues. The germline V gene encodes CDR1 MDHEN and CDR2 SYDVKM. The V gene lost 3 bases and the J gene lost 4 bases, with 9 bases spanning the gap. The CDR3 is CASSFRGSTEAFF. Here the CDR3 DNA reads TGTGCCAGCAGTTTCCGAGGGAGCACTGAAGCTTTCTTT.

The chain carries TRBV28 and TRBJ1-5; 7 bases map to TRBD1. Germline V gene lookup returns CDR1 MDHEN and CDR2 SYDVKM. Trimming at V came to 3 bases and at J to 5 bases, leaving 7 bases not matched to a gene. This CDR3 contains 15 residues. The CDR3 sequence is CASSFRRQGHQPQHF. The CDR3 bases are TGTGCCAGCAGTTTCCGTAGACAGGGTCATCAGCCCCAGCATTTT. The full variable domain, completed using reference TRBV28 and TRBJ1-5, is DVKVTQSSRYLVKRTGEKVFLECVQDMDHENMFWYRQDPGLGLRLIYFSYDVKMKEKGDIPEGYSVSREKKERFSLILESASTNQTSMYLCASSFRRQGHQPQHFGDGTRLSIL.

The V call is TRBV4-1, the J call TRBJ2-6, with 8 bases that match TRBD2. CDR3 length: 18 residues. V lost 4 bases and J lost 0; bases outside the gene matches: 8. Germline lookup yields CDR1 MGHRA and CDR2 YSYEKL. The CDR3 coding sequence is TGCGCCAGCAGCCTGATACTAGCGGCAAGCTCTGGGGCCAACGTCCTGACTTTC. Protein sequence: CASSLILAASSGANVLTF.

The chain carries TRBV27 and TRBJ2-3; D possibly corresponds to TRBD2 (5 bases). Deletions cut 6 bases from V and 6 bases from J, with 7 bases between. The germline V gene encodes CDR1 MNHEY and CDR2 SMNVEV (reference sequence). CDR3 length equals 11 residues. Here the CDR3 reads CASSQRDTQYF. The CDR3 nucleotides read TGTGCCAGCAGCCAGCGGGATACGCAGTATTTT.

The rearrangement links TRBV7-6 to TRBJ2-6; 7 nucleotides align to TRBD1. CDR1 is SGHVS and CDR2 is FNYEAQ in the germline V gene. The J segment lost 0 bases and the V segment lost 5 bases, leaving 7 bases of the junction unmatched. There are 17 residues in the CDR3. CDR3 in amino acids: CASSRDRDDSGANVLTF. For the CDR3, the DNA is TGTGCCAGCAGCCGGGACAGAGATGACTCTGGGGCCAACGTCCTGACTTTC.

The chain uses TRBV5-1 and TRBJ1-3, with a possible D match to TRBD1 (6 bases). CDR1 and CDR2 from the germline V gene are SGHRS and YFSETQ. V lost 3 bases to trimming and J lost 5 bases, with 18 bases between them. This CDR3 spans 16 amino acids. The CDR3 spells CASSYGGRGFRNTIYF. DNA of the CDR3: TGCGCCAGCAGCTATGGGGGCCGGGGATTCCGAAACACCATATATTTT. Full variable domain (rest looked up from reference TRBV5-1 and TRBJ1-3): KAGVTQTPRYLIKTRGQQVTLSCSPISGHRSVSWYQQTPGQGLQFLFEYFSETQRNKGNFPGRFSGRQFSNSRSEMNVSTLELGDSALYLCASSYGGRGFRNTIYFGEGSWLTVV.

The chain combines TRBV2 with TRBJ1-5; D possibly corresponds to TRBD1 (5 bases). Trimming cost V 0 bases and J 7 bases, with 13 bases left between them. The V gene's germline CDR1 is SNHLY and CDR2 FYNNEI. The CDR3 is 15 residues long. CDR3 loop: CASSEALPGDQPQHF. The CDR3 bases are TGTGCCAGCAGTGAAGCGCTTCCGGGGGACCAGCCCCAGCATTTT.

The J gene is TRBJ2-1, the V gene TRBV7-7, with TRBD2 matching over 10 bases. CDR3 length: 15 amino acids. J lost 9 bases, V lost 5 bases, and 10 bases had no gene match. Germline V gene lookup returns CDR1 SSHAT and CDR2 FNYEAQ (reference sequence). This CDR3 reads CASSPLSGGAFEQFF. CDR3 in DNA: TGTGCCAGCAGCCCCCTCAGCGGGGGGGCCTTTGAGCAGTTCTTC.